The 4 T cell receptor beta chains in this list originate from one sample, sequenced in a study of post-analysis software for immune sequencing data. Study results and limitations: Higher frequency in patients than in controls was seen for roughly 5 TRBV segments, with TRBV5-6, TRBV5-1 and TRBV20-1 among them.

What these receptors recognize is not known. Sequencing libraries made from TCR beta cDNA carried unique molecular identifiers. TCRdb fed the PCR reads into MiXCR, producing one record per CDR3 protein. The sample carries approximately 730,000 distinct CDR3 sequences, about 45% recorded once. Sequenced sample: blood. Receptor source: a girl aged 5-17 years with multiple sclerosis.

The CDR3 reads CASSHGEKLFF. CDR3 bases: TGTGCCAGCAGCCACGGGGAAAAACTGTTTTTT. The chain recombines TRBV14 with TRBJ1-4; D remains ambiguous. This CDR3 has 11 residues. Per germline, CDR1 SGHDN and CDR2 FVKESK. V was shortened by 3 bases and J by 8 bases, with 4 bases between the two germline ends.

The chain links TRBV15 to TRBJ2-7; 10 positions agree with TRBD2. The junction had 5 bases not matched to a gene; V was cut back by 0 bases and J by 6 bases. Germline CDR1 and CDR2: LNHNV and YYDKDF (reference sequence). The CDR3 has 15 amino acids. The CDR3 bases are TGTGCCACCAGCAGAGATCAAGTAGCGGGAGGCGAGCAGTACTTC. Translation: CATSRDQVAGGEQYF.

This chain links TRBV25-1 with TRBJ2-1; 12 nucleotides line up with TRBD2. Germline V gives CDR1 MGHDK, CDR2 SYGVNS. This CDR3 has 13 residues. V shed 8 bases and J 12 bases; nucleotides not matched to a gene: 8. The CDR3 loop reads CASPSGRALTQFF. Written as DNA, the CDR3 is TGTGCCAGCCCTAGCGGGAGGGCCCTGACGCAGTTCTTC.

The chain couples TRBV4-2 to TRBJ1-4; no clear D. The CDR3 is 16 residues long. The V end was cut by 0 bases, the J end by 0 bases, with 8 bases between. Germline V gives CDR1 LGHNA, CDR2 YNFKEQ. Here the CDR3 reads CASSQDERTTNEKLFF. The CDR3 DNA follows: TGTGCCAGCAGCCAAGATGAACGAACAACTAATGAAAAACTGTTTTTT.